Below are 24 T cell receptor beta chains sequenced from a single sample in a study of blood T cell repertoires in COVID-19. The data were produced by immunoSEQ multiplex PCR, yet TCRdb's version contains in-frame clones alone and is incomplete. The table includes about 170,000 clones, 88% detected once. The sequencing sample was made of peripheral blood. These receptors were obtained from a man aged 55-75 years with acute or convalescent COVID-19.

This clone was found a few times. This chain links TRBV5-1 with TRBJ1-4; D call uncertain. The CDR3 length is 15 residues. The V and J ends lost 4 bases and 3 bases respectively, with 13 bases between them. Per germline, CDR1 SGHRS and CDR2 YFSETQ. The CDR3 nucleotides read TGCGCCAGCAGCGAGACATTTACCTCTAATGAAAAACTGTTTTTT. Translation: CASSETFTSNEKLFF.

This sequence joins TRBV6-5 and TRBJ1-5, with D uncertain. The CDR3 runs 13 residues. Trimming removed 8 bases from V and 4 bases from J, with 12 bases in between. Germline CDR1 reads MNHEY; CDR2 reads SVGAGI. CDR3 sequence (DNA): TGTGCCAGCTGCGGAGGGTTTAATCAGCCCCAGCATTTT. It translates to CASCGGFNQPQHF.

V usage is TRBV2 and J usage is TRBJ2-7, with D possibly matching TRBD2 (6 bases). This CDR3 has 12 amino acids. Trimming took 8 bases from V and 1 from J, leaving 9 bases between them. Germline V gene data show CDR1 as SNHLY and CDR2 as FYNNEI. The CDR3 region has the DNA TGTGCCAGCGGCGGGGTGTCCTACGAGCAGTACGTC. It codes for CASGGVSYEQYV.

J is TRBJ2-2 and V is TRBV6-1; D is unclear. Germline V CDR1 and CDR2: MNHNS, SASEGT. The germline V and J ends were trimmed by 1 base and 6 bases, with 6 bases remaining between them. The CDR3 is 13 residues long. CDR3 sequence: CASSEVIAGELFF. For the CDR3, the DNA is TGTGCCAGCAGTGAAGTAATAGCCGGGGAGCTGTTTTTT.

The chain has TRBV7-9 and TRBJ1-2; no reliable D call. The CDR3 extends over 12 amino acids. Germline V gene lookup returns CDR1 SEHNR and CDR2 FQNEAQ (reference sequence). Trimming stripped 1 base from V and 8 bases from J, with 8 bases between. The CDR3 loop is CASSLVREGYTF. CDR3 nucleotides: TGTGCCAGCAGCTTAGTGCGGGAAGGCTACACCTTC.

On this clone itself: At the DNA level, this CDR3 is encoded by other sequences in the same sample as well. This chain uses TRBV18 with TRBJ1-5; 9 nucleotides agree with TRBD1. V was pared by 4 bases and J by 4 bases, with 2 bases of the junction left unmatched. CDR3 size: 14 residues. Per the germline V gene, CDR1 is KGHSH and CDR2 is LQKENI. For the CDR3, the DNA is TGTGCCAGCTCACAAGGACAGGGGAATCAGCCCCAGCATTTT. Its protein is CASSQGQGNQPQHF.

This clone was recorded once. V usage is TRBV6-5 and J usage is TRBJ1-1; D not certain. V was cut by 2 bases and J by 8 bases, with 6 bases left in between. This CDR3 contains 11 residues. Germline V gene sequence: CDR1 MNHEY, CDR2 SVGAGI. CDR3 coding DNA: TGTGCCAGCAGTTACGGGAGGGAAGCTTTCTTT. It is translated as CASSYGREAFF.

This chain links TRBV2 with TRBJ2-7; D not resolved. CDR1 is SNHLY and CDR2 is FYNNEI in the germline V gene. The CDR3 is 11 amino acids. V shed 6 bases and J shed 5 bases, with 8 bases lying between them. The CDR3 here is CASRNPDEQYF. Written as DNA, the CDR3 is TGTGCCAGCAGGAACCCGGACGAGCAGTACTTC.

The chain has TRBV5-1 and TRBJ1-1; D ambiguous. Trimming removed 0 bases from V and 2 bases from J, with 5 bases in between. Germline CDR1 reads SGHRS; CDR2 reads YFSETQ. The CDR3 loop spans 13 amino acids. The CDR3 bases are TGCGCCAGCAGCTTGGTCTCCAACACTGAAGCTTTCTTT. Its protein product is CASSLVSNTEAFF.

This clone was detected a few times. The chain has TRBV5-1 and TRBJ1-3, with TRBD1 matching 7 bases. The V gene end was trimmed by 4 bases and the J gene end by 4 bases; junction bases not matched to a gene: 8. This CDR3 is 15 amino acids long. Germline V CDR1 and CDR2: SGHRS, YFSETQ. The CDR3 nucleotides are TGCGCCAGCAGCGATACCGGGACAGCAGGAAACACCATATATTTT. This translates into CASSDTGTAGNTIYF.

A single count supports this clone. The chain joins TRBV7-2 to TRBJ2-1; possible D gene TRBD2, 7 bases. With 5 bases removed from V and 8 bases from J, the gap between germline ends came to 16 bases. From germline, CDR1 is SGHTA and CDR2 FQGNSA. This CDR3 spans 14 amino acids. CDR3 coding DNA: TGTGCCAGCAGCGACCGTACGGGGGGCGATGAGCAGTTCTTC. This translates into CASSDRTGGDEQFF.

The J gene is TRBJ2-5, the V gene TRBV9, with D perhaps matching TRBD1 (5 bases). CDR3 length equals 13 residues. The V gene's germline CDR1 is SGDLS and CDR2 YYNGEE. V was cut by 4 bases and J by 2 bases, with 9 bases left in between. The CDR3 coding sequence is TGTGCCAGCAGCCCCCCAGGGCAAGAGACCCAGTACTTC. It specifies CASSPPGQETQYF.

This chain joins TRBV5-1 and TRBJ2-3; D is possibly TRBD2 (6 bases). Germline CDR1 and CDR2: SGHRS and YFSETQ. CDR3 size: 16 residues. V gave up 0 bases and J gave up 4 bases, with 15 bases separating them. This chain's CDR3 is CASSLAIRGVADTQYF. CDR3 coding DNA: TGCGCCAGCAGCTTGGCCATCCGCGGGGTAGCAGATACGCAGTATTTT.

The chain recombines TRBV5-6 with TRBJ1-5; weak D call: TRBD1 (5 bases). CDR3 length: 15 amino acids. Germline V gene sequence: CDR1 SGHDT, CDR2 YYEEEE. V lost 0 bases and J 3 bases, leaving 10 bases between the germline ends. The CDR3 region is CASSLGDSYNQPQHF. CDR3 DNA sequence: TGTGCCAGCAGCTTGGGTGACAGCTACAATCAGCCCCAGCATTTT.

The V gene is TRBV27, the J gene TRBJ2-1; 8 nucleotides agree with TRBD2. There are 15 residues in the CDR3. Germline V gene sequence: CDR1 MNHEY, CDR2 SMNVEV (reference sequence). Unmatched junction bases numbered 10, after V lost 5 bases and J lost 7 bases. CDR3 nucleotide sequence: TGTGCCAGCAGTCTTTGGGCGGGAGGAAGAAATGAGCAGTTCTTC. It yields the protein CASSLWAGGRNEQFF.

The rearrangement joins TRBV7-8 to TRBJ1-5; D remains ambiguous. Germline assignment: CDR1 SGHVS and CDR2 FQNEAQ. This CDR3 has 16 amino acids. The V gene lost 4 bases and the J gene lost 6 bases, with 19 bases spanning the gap. CDR3 amino acids: CASSSQYRESTQPQHF. As DNA, the CDR3 is TGTGCCAGCAGCTCCCAATACCGGGAGTCGACTCAGCCCCAGCATTTT.

The chain is built from TRBV18 and TRBJ1-1, with TRBD1 identical over 7 bases. There are 15 residues in the CDR3. Germline CDR1 is KGHSH and CDR2 is LQKENI. With 1 base clipped from V and 5 bases from J, the junction kept 7 bases outside the gene matches. The CDR3 spells CASSPLEGAGTEAFF. CDR3 nucleotide sequence: TGTGCCAGCTCACCACTGGAGGGGGCGGGGACTGAAGCTTTCTTT.

The CDR3 sequence is CASSGTGGGYGYTF. CDR3 coding DNA: TGTGCCAGCAGCGGCACAGGGGGAGGCTATGGCTACACCTTC. The chain employs TRBV9 and TRBJ1-2; 8 positions match TRBD1. This CDR3 has 14 amino acids. Germline trimming cut 3 bases from V and 4 bases from J; bases unmatched to any gene: 5. Germline V gene data show CDR1 as SGDLS and CDR2 as YYNGEE.

The chain couples TRBV5-8 to TRBJ1-2; 11 bases line up with TRBD1. The CDR3 loop spans 15 amino acids. Looked up from germline, CDR1 is SGHTS and CDR2 is YDEGEE. Trimming at V came to 0 bases and at J to 4 bases, leaving 2 bases not matched to a gene. The CDR3 sequence is CASSLEGTGGYGYTF. Here the CDR3 DNA reads TGTGCCAGCAGCTTGGAGGGGACAGGGGGCTATGGCTACACCTTC. Full variable domain (rest looked up from reference TRBV5-8 and TRBJ1-2): EAGVTQSPTHLIKTRGQQATLRCSPISGHTSVYWYQQALGLGLQFLLWYDEGEERNRGNFPPRFSGRQFPNYSSELNVNALELEDSALYLCASSLEGTGGYGYTFGSGTRLTVV.

This rearrangement joins TRBV6-2 or TRBV6-3 to TRBJ2-5; D is perhaps TRBD2 (5 bases). V gave up 5 bases and J gave up 0 bases, with 16 bases separating them. CDR3 length: 16 amino acids. Germline V lookup: CDR1 MNHEY, CDR2 SVGEGT. The CDR3 bases are TGTGCCAGCAGTCCCGGGGTAGCGACGTACCAAGAGACCCAGTACTTC. Translation gives CASSPGVATYQETQYF.

The chain employs TRBV15 and TRBJ2-5; tentative D call: TRBD2 (6 bases). This CDR3 region has 14 residues. The V and J ends lost 1 base and 7 bases respectively, with 13 bases between them. Looked up from germline, CDR1 is LNHNV and CDR2 is YYDKDF (reference sequence). CDR3 region: CATSRGTPGGTQYF. CDR3 sequence (DNA): TGTGCCACCAGCAGAGGAACCCCCGGGGGGACCCAGTACTTC.

This clone was seen a few times. This chain joins TRBV10-2 and TRBJ1-6; 7 nucleotides match TRBD1. The CDR3 covers 13 residues. Germline V gene sequence: CDR1 WSHSY, CDR2 SAAADI. The junction had 4 bases not matched to a gene; V was cut back by 8 bases and J by 6 bases. The CDR3 DNA sequence: TGCGCCAGCGCAGGGGGGATTAATTCACCCCTCCACTTT. Translated, it gives CASAGGINSPLHF.

The table lists this clone with a few counts. The gene calls are TRBV3-1 (or the pseudogene TRBV3-2) and TRBJ1-1, with 8 bases that match TRBD1. V shed 1 base and J 0 bases; nucleotides not matched to a gene: 1. The V gene's germline CDR1 is LGHDT and CDR2 YNNKEL (reference sequence). This CDR3 spans 15 amino acids. CDR3 DNA sequence: TGTGCCAGCAGCCAAGGACAGGGGATGAACACTGAAGCTTTCTTT. As protein: CASSQGQGMNTEAFF.

J is TRBJ2-2 and V is TRBV5-4, with D maybe TRBD1 (5 bases). This CDR3 comprises 16 residues. Germline lookup yields CDR1 SGHNT and CDR2 YYREEE (reference sequence). V was cut by 1 base and J by 2 bases, with 12 bases left in between. The CDR3 DNA is TGTGCCAGCAGCTTGTGGCAGGGTGTAAACACCGGGGAGCTGTTTTTT. Amino acids: CASSLWQGVNTGELFF.